This is a list of T cell receptor beta chains from one sample in a study of cytomegalovirus exposure and HLA in healthy donors. Sequencing was performed with immunoSEQ multiplex PCR; in TCRdb, only in-frame clones are kept and a portion is missing. The sample carries about 140,000 clones, more than 75% recorded once. The sequencing sample was made of PBMCs. The source of these receptors is a woman in her 50s in good health and CMV-seropositive. CDR3s include the opening cysteine and the closing phenylalanine or tryptophan. The D gene is left open where the match is weak. Part of the rows lack a size; the others show once, few, many or a class for expanded clones.

v_gene,j_gene,abundance,d_gene,CDR3aa,CDR3nt
TRBV9,TRBJ2-3,-,-,CASSVDPTSTDTQYF,TGTGCCAGCAGCGTAGATCCTACCAGCACAGATACGCAGTATTTT
TRBV2,TRBJ1-5,-,-,CASSADRYNQPQHF,TGTGCCAGCAGTGCCGACAGGTACAATCAGCCCCAGCATTTT
TRBV5-4,TRBJ2-7,-,-,CASSFGARGYEQYF,TGTGCCAGCAGCTTTGGGGCCAGGGGCTACGAGCAGTACTTC
TRBV7-3,TRBJ1-1,once,-,CASSLTGHGEAFF,TGTGCCAGCAGCTTAACGGGGCACGGTGAAGCTTTCTTT
TRBV12-2,TRBJ1-5,-,-,CASRLRGFWQPQHF,TGTGCAAGTCGCTTACGGGGGTTTTGGCAGCCCCAGCATTTT
TRBV28,TRBJ2-7,-,TRBD2,CASSLPLAGLYEQYF,TGTGCCAGCTCATTGCCACTAGCGGGCCTATACGAGCAGTACTTC
TRBV2,TRBJ1-3,-,TRBD1,CASRDRGLNTIYF,TGTGCCAGTAGGGACAGGGGCCTCAACACCATATATTTT
TRBV7-9,TRBJ2-7,few,-,CASSRTETGREQYF,TGTGCCAGCAGCCGAACAGAGACAGGTAGGGAGCAGTACTTC
TRBV28,TRBJ2-3,-,-,CASSLGSGWRTQYF,TGTGCCAGCAGTTTAGGTTCCGGGTGGCGTACGCAGTATTTT
TRBV15,TRBJ1-1,-,-,CATSRDLGDTKAFF,TGTGCCACCAGCAGAGATCTAGGGGACACTAAAGCTTTCTTT
TRBV28,TRBJ2-1,-,TRBD2,CASSSGGSSYNEQFF,TGTGCCAGCAGTTCAGGCGGGAGCTCCTACAATGAGCAGTTCTTC
TRBV28,TRBJ2-7,once,TRBD2,CASNGFAREPNEQYF,TGTGCCAGCAACGGCTTCGCGCGGGAGCCCAACGAGCAGTACTTC
TRBV6-4,TRBJ2-3,medium-sized,TRBD1,CASSEGRGSTDTQYF,TGTGCCAGCAGTGAGGGCAGGGGGAGCACAGATACGCAGTATTTT
TRBV11-2,TRBJ2-1,-,TRBD2,CASSQGLAGDYVNEQFF,TGTGCCAGCAGCCAGGGACTAGCGGGAGACTATGTGAATGAGCAGTTCTTC
TRBV18,TRBJ2-7,-,-,CASSPIPNYEQYF,TGTGCCAGCTCACCAATTCCCAACTACGAGCAGTACTTC
TRBV30,TRBJ1-4,-,-,CAWSVTGATNEKLFF,TGTGCCTGGAGTGTAACGGGTGCAACTAATGAAAAACTGTTTTTT
TRBV13,TRBJ2-2,-,TRBD1,CASSRDSKAGELFF,TGTGCCAGCAGCCGGGACAGCAAAGCCGGGGAGCTGTTTTTT
TRBV18,TRBJ2-7,few,TRBD1,CASSPLGQGSEQYF,TGTGCCAGCTCACCGCTCGGACAGGGGAGTGAGCAGTACTTC
TRBV28,TRBJ2-5,-,TRBD2,CASRTWEGMGETQYF,TGTGCCAGCAGGACATGGGAGGGGATGGGAGAGACCCAGTACTTC
TRBV5-4,TRBJ2-2,many,-,CASSFGGSTGELFF,TGTGCCAGCAGCTTCGGGGGAAGTACCGGGGAGCTGTTTTTT
TRBV5-1,TRBJ2-1,-,TRBD2,CASSPSGGYNEQFF,TGCGCCAGCAGCCCTAGCGGGGGGTACAATGAGCAGTTCTTC
TRBV18,TRBJ1-2,-,-,CASSPTQGLDGYTF,TGTGCCAGCTCACCAACTCAGGGTCTGGATGGCTACACCTTC